This is a list of T cell receptor beta chains from one sample in a study of patients and donors after allogeneic stem cell transplantation. TCRdb passed the RT-PCR reads through MiXCR, listing each CDR3 protein once. The sample carries more than 850,000 distinct CDR3 sequences, around 17% recorded once. The material sequenced was blood, either unsorted or a sorted T cell fraction (not recorded which). These receptors all stem from a human donor who was either an allogeneic HSCT recipient or a stem cell or donor lymphocyte infusion donor (not recorded which). It is not recorded whose cells these are; they may come from a transplant donor. The CDR3 runs from the conserved cysteine through the conserved F or W. Each record gives: J gene, clone size, D gene, V gene, CDR3 protein, CDR3 DNA. D genes are given only for firm matches. The listing skips clone size in some rows; elsewhere it reads once, few, many or a size class.

J: TRBJ1-6; size: .; D: TRBD1; V: TRBV20-1; CDR3: CSAREQGTSALHF; DNA: TGCAGTGCTAGAGAACAGGGGACGTCGGCCCTCCACTTT
J: TRBJ2-1; size: .; D: TRBD2; V: TRBV7-2; CDR3: CASSLYRTSGEGNEQFF; DNA: TGTGCCAGCAGCTTATACAGGACTAGCGGGGAAGGCAATGAGCAGTTCTTC
J: TRBJ2-1; size: few; D: TRBD2; V: TRBV10-3; CDR3: CATEGLPNEQFF; DNA: TGTGCCACCGAGGGACTACCCAATGAGCAGTTCTTC
J: TRBJ2-7; size: .; D: .; V: TRBV20-1; CDR3: CSASGTLSYEQYF; DNA: TGCAGTGCTTCCGGGACCCTCTCCTACGAGCAGTACTTC
J: TRBJ2-2; size: .; D: .; V: TRBV11-1; CDR3: CASSFVGTGRPANTGELFF; DNA: TGTGCCAGCAGCTTTGTGGGGACCGGCCGACCCGCGAACACCGGGGAGCTGTTTTTT
J: TRBJ1-4; size: few; D: TRBD1; V: TRBV4-2; CDR3: CASSRIRGTDNEKLFF; DNA: TGTGCCAGCAGCCGCATCAGAGGGACAGATAATGAAAAACTGTTTTTT
J: TRBJ2-1; size: .; D: .; V: TRBV5-6; CDR3: CASSSSGFSSYNEQFF; DNA: TGTGCCAGCAGCTCCTCAGGATTCAGCTCCTACAATGAGCAGTTCTTC
J: TRBJ2-2; size: .; D: .; V: TRBV5-8; CDR3: CASTAWPGELFF; DNA: TGTGCCAGCACGGCCTGGCCCGGGGAGCTGTTTTTT
J: TRBJ2-1; size: .; D: .; V: TRBV5-1; CDR3: CASSPGTDLGDEQFF; DNA: TGCGCCAGCAGCCCCGGGACTGACTTGGGGGATGAGCAGTTCTTC
J: TRBJ2-7; size: once; D: .; V: TRBV6-5; CDR3: CASSYTRTRGIAEQYF; DNA: TGTGCCAGCAGTTACACACGGACCCGGGGGATAGCCGAGCAGTACTTC
J: TRBJ2-2; size: .; D: TRBD2; V: TRBV27; CDR3: CASSHTGLVNTGELFF; DNA: TGTGCCAGCAGTCATACGGGACTAGTGAACACCGGGGAGCTGTTTTTT
J: TRBJ1-5; size: .; D: .; V: TRBV2; CDR3: CASSLKQQNQPQHF; DNA: TGTGCCAGCAGTCTTAAACAGCAAAATCAGCCCCAGCATTTT
J: TRBJ1-1; size: .; D: .; V: TRBV29-1; CDR3: CSVQRPQGLGSTEAFF; DNA: TGCAGCGTTCAAAGACCCCAGGGTTTGGGAAGCACTGAAGCTTTCTTT
J: TRBJ1-2; size: .; D: .; V: TRBV7-9; CDR3: CASSLASGPGGYTF; DNA: TGTGCCAGCAGCTTAGCTTCAGGGCCCGGGGGCTACACCTTC
J: TRBJ2-1; size: few; D: .; V: TRBV7-2; CDR3: CASSLDWGPYNEQFF; DNA: TGTGCCAGCAGCTTAGACTGGGGCCCCTACAATGAGCAGTTCTTC
J: TRBJ2-3; size: .; D: TRBD2; V: TRBV20-1; CDR3: CSLREVTDTQYF; DNA: TGCAGTCTCCGGGAGGTCACAGATACGCAGTATTTT
J: TRBJ1-4; size: few; D: .; V: TRBV13; CDR3: CASSLTGRGEKLFF; DNA: TGTGCCAGCAGCTTAACAGGCAGGGGAGAAAAACTGTTTTTT
J: TRBJ2-7; size: .; D: TRBD2; V: TRBV6-5; CDR3: CASSYSRASGTYEQYF; DNA: TGTGCCAGCAGTTACTCGAGAGCTAGCGGAACATACGAGCAGTACTTC
J: TRBJ2-1; size: few; D: .; V: TRBV7-2; CDR3: CASRFYDEQFF; DNA: TGTGCCAGCAGATTCTATGATGAGCAGTTCTTC
J: TRBJ2-7; size: .; D: .; V: TRBV25-1; CDR3: CASSEYNHEQYF; DNA: TGTGCCAGCAGTGAATATAACCACGAGCAGTACTTC
J: TRBJ2-7; size: .; D: TRBD1; V: TRBV5-1; CDR3: CASSLARTGVYEQYF; DNA: TGCGCCAGCAGCTTGGCCAGGACAGGGGTATACGAGCAGTACTTC
J: TRBJ2-7; size: few; D: TRBD2; V: TRBV5-1; CDR3: CASSWGTSGGLPYEQYF; DNA: TGCGCCAGCAGCTGGGGGACTAGCGGGGGTCTCCCCTACGAGCAGTACTTC
J: TRBJ2-3; size: few; D: .; V: TRBV6-5; CDR3: CASSYVAAITDTQYF; DNA: TGTGCCAGCAGTTACGTCGCGGCGATCACAGATACGCAGTATTTT
J: TRBJ2-3; size: .; D: TRBD1; V: TRBV24-1; CDR3: CATSDRDRRRTDTQYF; DNA: TGTGCCACCAGTGACCGGGACAGGAGACGCACAGATACGCAGTATTTT
J: TRBJ1-1; size: .; D: TRBD1; V: TRBV12-3/TRBV12-4; CDR3: CASSLVVMDRGDTEAFF; DNA: TGTGCCAGCAGTTTAGTGGTCATGGACAGGGGGGACACTGAAGCTTTCTTT
J: TRBJ2-2; size: .; D: .; V: TRBV27; CDR3: CASSQTGANTGELFF; DNA: TGTGCCAGCAGTCAGACGGGGGCGAACACCGGGGAGCTGTTTTTT
J: TRBJ2-7; size: .; D: .; V: TRBV12-5; CDR3: CASGSHPRDWGYEQYF; DNA: TGTGCTAGTGGTTCCCATCCCCGGGACTGGGGCTACGAGCAGTACTTC
J: TRBJ2-3; size: .; D: .; V: TRBV20-1; CDR3: CSARVPGAGMDTQYF; DNA: TGCAGTGCTAGGGTCCCGGGGGCTGGGATGGATACGCAGTATTTT
J: TRBJ2-3; size: .; D: TRBD2; V: TRBV6-1; CDR3: CASSRLAGGKTDTQYF; DNA: TGTGCCAGCAGTCGACTAGCGGGGGGGAAAACAGATACGCAGTATTTT
J: TRBJ2-3; size: once; D: TRBD1; V: TRBV19; CDR3: CASRLDRSSTDTQYF; DNA: TGTGCCAGTAGGTTGGACAGGTCTAGCACAGATACGCAGTATTTT
J: TRBJ2-3; size: .; D: TRBD2; V: TRBV12-3/TRBV12-4; CDR3: CASGLRAGEMDTQYF; DNA: TGTGCCAGCGGTTTAAGGGCGGGGGAAATGGATACGCAGTATTTT
J: TRBJ2-6; size: few; D: .; V: TRBV10-3; CDR3: CAISESGESSGANVLTF; DNA: TGTGCCATCAGTGAGTCTGGCGAGAGCTCTGGGGCCAACGTCCTGACTTTC
J: TRBJ1-1; size: many; D: .; V: TRBV15; CDR3: CATSRDSGTTEAFF; DNA: TGTGCCACCAGCAGAGATTCGGGGACAACTGAAGCTTTCTTT